A single sample is the source of the 25 T cell receptor beta chains below, sequenced in a study of early T cells in non-severe SARS-CoV-2 infection. TCRdb re-called the 5' RACE reads through MiXCR, storing one row per CDR3 protein. The sample includes 40,000 to 45,000 distinct CDR3 sequences, under 7.5% seen only once; the top ten take about a fifth. Material: whole blood, obtained at baseline. The receptors derive from an adult who was a healthcare worker with PCR-confirmed SARS-CoV-2 infection or an uninfected control (not recorded which).

This clonotype was observed at least ten times. This chain joins TRBV7-2 and TRBJ2-7, with 7 bases that match TRBD1. The V and J ends lost 3 bases and 4 bases, in that order; junction bases with no gene match: 9. Germline V gives CDR1 SGHTA, CDR2 FQGNSA. This CDR3 is 15 amino acids long. The CDR3 DNA reads TGTGCCAGCAGCTTCTCAGGGGGTGCAAATTACGAGCAGTACTTC. It translates to CASSFSGGANYEQYF.

This clonotype has a count of ten or more. The junction differs from germline at one of its ends, possibly a read error. V usage is TRBV28 and J usage is TRBJ1-2; tentatively, D is TRBD1 (5 bases). CDR1 is MDHEN, CDR2 SYDVKM, per germline. The CDR3 is 11 residues long. The CDR3 DNA sequence: TGTGCCAGCAGTACCGGGACGGTCCACGCCTTC. Translating gives CASSTGTVHAF.

There are many counts of this clonotype. This chain links TRBV20-1 with TRBJ2-1; 13 bases are a match to TRBD2. With V trimmed by 4 bases and J by 8 bases, 8 bases remained unmatched. Germline loops: CDR1 DFQATT, CDR2 SNEGSKA (reference sequence). CDR3 length: 15 amino acids. The CDR3 DNA reads TGCAGTGCTATCCCCGGGACTAGCGGGGAGGATGAGCAGTTCTTC. Translating gives CSAIPGTSGEDEQFF.

This clonotype was observed at least ten times. This chain connects TRBV9 to TRBJ2-1, with 8 nucleotides matching TRBD2. The length of the CDR3 is 15 residues. Germline V gene data show CDR1 as SGDLS and CDR2 as YYNGEE. V shed 4 bases and J 0 bases; nucleotides not matched to a gene: 3. CDR3 sequence reads: CASSIGGDSYNEQFF. The CDR3 nucleotides read TGTGCCAGCAGCATCGGGGGGGACTCCTACAATGAGCAGTTCTTC. Full variable domain (remainder filled in from reference TRBV9 and TRBJ2-1): DSGVTQTPKHLITATGQRVTLRCSPRSGDLSVYWYQQSLDQGLQFLIQYYNGEERAKGNILERFSAQQFPDLHSELNLSSLELGDSALYFCASSIGGDSYNEQFFGPGTRLTVL.

There are a few counts of this clonotype. The J gene is TRBJ2-5, the V gene TRBV10-3; no definite D call. This CDR3 is built from 12 residues. The germline V and J ends were trimmed by 3 bases and 3 bases, with 5 bases remaining between them. Per the germline V gene, CDR1 is ENHRY and CDR2 is SYGVKD. The DNA for the CDR3 is TGTGCCATCAGTGAAGCGAAAGAGACCCAGTACTTC. Translation: CAISEAKETQYF.

The sample holds a few counts of this clonotype. This chain joins TRBV20-1 and TRBJ1-6; a weak D match, TRBD1 (5 bases). Germline loops: CDR1 DFQATT, CDR2 SNEGSKA (reference sequence). There are 14 residues in the CDR3. V shed 5 bases and J shed 5 bases, with 13 bases lying between them. The CDR3: CSAHGGSHNSPLHF. In DNA form, the CDR3 reads TGCAGTGCTCACGGGGGGAGTCATAATTCACCCCTCCACTTT.

This clonotype was seen more than once but under ten times. This chain uses TRBV20-1 with TRBJ2-3; possible D gene TRBD2, 5 bases. The CDR3 sequence is 13 residues long. Germline V gives CDR1 DFQATT, CDR2 SNEGSKA (reference sequence). V lost 0 bases and J lost 7, with 11 bases in between. The CDR3 DNA sequence: TGCAGTGCTAGAGATTTGGCGGGTCATACGCAGTATTTT. Amino acids: CSARDLAGHTQYF.

In its sample, this clonotype was seen a few times. The V call is TRBV11-1, the J call TRBJ1-6, with D unclear. The CDR3 loop spans 14 amino acids. Germline V gene lookup returns CDR1 SGHAT and CDR2 FQDESV (reference sequence). Trimming cost V 5 bases and J 5 bases, with 10 bases left between them. The CDR3 nucleotides are TGTGCCAGCAGCCGGTCGGGTAATAATTCACCCCTCCACTTT. Protein sequence: CASSRSGNNSPLHF.

This clonotype was observed many times. This rearrangement joins TRBV13 to TRBJ1-1; D perhaps matches TRBD1 (6 bases). The V gene lost 4 bases and the J gene lost 1 base, with 19 bases spanning the gap. The CDR3 runs to 17 residues. Germline V CDR1 and CDR2: PRHDT, FYEKMQ (reference sequence). The CDR3 nucleotides read TGTGCCAGCAGCTGGCCGGGACAACGAGGAAGGAACACTGAAGCTTTCTTT. It encodes CASSWPGQRGRNTEAFF.

In its sample, this clonotype was seen a few times. The J gene is TRBJ2-7, the V gene TRBV29-1, with TRBD1 identical over 7 bases. V was pared by 2 bases and J by 2 bases, with 0 bases of the junction left unmatched. The germline gives CDR1 SQVTM, CDR2 ANQGSEA. The CDR3 is made up of 12 amino acids. This CDR3 is CSVETGAYEQYF. Here the CDR3 DNA reads TGCAGCGTTGAAACAGGGGCCTACGAGCAGTACTTC.

Here the CDR3 reads CASSAGHARDGYTF. CDR3 DNA: TGTGCCAGCAGCGCGGGACACGCCCGGGATGGCTACACCTTC. The J gene is TRBJ1-2, the V gene TRBV9, with D possibly TRBD1 on 6 matching bases. Trimming pared 3 bases from V and 6 bases from J, leaving 15 bases between. The CDR3 is made up of 14 amino acids. Germline V gives CDR1 SGDLS, CDR2 YYNGEE.

This clonotype was detected many times. This chain links TRBV25-1 with TRBJ2-2; the match to TRBD1 covers 8 bases. Germline V gives CDR1 MGHDK, CDR2 SYGVNS. V lost 6 bases to trimming and J lost 4 bases; unmatched junction nucleotides: 4. This CDR3 is built from 14 residues. CDR3: CASRQGASTGELFF. The CDR3 DNA sequence: TGTGCCAGCAGGCAGGGGGCAAGCACCGGGGAGCTGTTTTTT.

This clonotype appeared once. V is TRBV28 and J is TRBJ2-5; a possible D gene is TRBD2 (6 bases). Trimming took 5 bases from V and 4 from J, leaving 17 bases between them. CDR1 is MDHEN, CDR2 SYDVKM, per germline. The CDR3 is made up of 15 amino acids. The CDR3 here is CASSINRELGETQYF. CDR3 bases: TGTGCCAGCAGTATAAACCGGGAGCTGGGAGAGACCCAGTACTTC.

This clonotype was counted many times. The rearrangement uses TRBV11-2 and TRBJ2-7; 9 positions match TRBD2. The CDR3 is made up of 17 amino acids. V trimming: 1 base; J trimming: 5 bases; junction bases outside the gene matches: 12. Germline-derived CDR1 and CDR2 are SGHAT and FQNNGV. In DNA, the CDR3 is TGTGCCAGCAGCTTAGGAGGCGGGGGGGCCGCGAGCCACGAGCAGTACTTC. It yields the protein CASSLGGGGAASHEQYF.

In this sample, this clonotype turned up a few times. This chain connects TRBV18 to TRBJ2-6; 12 nucleotides match TRBD2. This CDR3 has 16 residues. J lost 0 bases, V lost 10 bases, and 4 bases had no gene match. The germline V gene has CDR1 KGHSH and CDR2 LQKENI. In DNA, the CDR3 is TGTGCCACCGAGACTAGCGGGGGCTCTGGGGCCAACGTCCTGACTTTC. It encodes CATETSGGSGANVLTF.

There are many counts of this clonotype. The V gene is TRBV28, the J gene TRBJ2-3; TRBD1 is a possible D gene (5 bases). CDR1 is MDHEN, CDR2 SYDVKM, per germline. This CDR3 has 13 amino acids. Trimming stripped 5 bases from V and 3 bases from J, with 9 bases between. CDR3 region: CASSQGQTDTQYF. CDR3 bases: TGTGCCAGCAGTCAGGGTCAGACAGATACGCAGTATTTT.

The CDR3 DNA reads as TGTGCCAGCATTAGGGACACAAACTACAATGAGCAGTTCTTC. As protein: CASIRDTNYNEQFF. The chain carries TRBV28 and TRBJ2-1, with D tentatively TRBD1 (6 bases). Looked up from germline, CDR1 is MDHEN and CDR2 is SYDVKM. The germline V and J ends were trimmed by 7 bases and 3 bases, with 13 bases remaining between them. This CDR3 has 14 residues.

In this sample, this clonotype turned up many times. The CDR3 nucleotides are TGTGCCAGCAGTGTGGGACGGCCGAACACTGAAGCTTTCTTT. It encodes CASSVGRPNTEAFF. The chain joins TRBV2 to TRBJ1-1; TRBD1 is a possible D gene (5 bases). Germline CDR1 is SNHLY and CDR2 is FYNNEI. The CDR3 loop spans 14 amino acids. V lost 4 bases to trimming and J lost 1 base, with 10 bases between them.

In this sample, this clonotype turned up a few times. The gene calls are TRBV6-2 or TRBV6-3 and TRBJ2-4; D perhaps matches TRBD2 (5 bases). The V end lost 7 bases, the J end lost 8 bases, and 12 bases lay between the germline ends. There are 12 residues in the CDR3. CDR1 is MNHEY, CDR2 SVGEGT, per germline. Here the CDR3 DNA reads TGTGCCAGCAAGGTCTCCGGGGACATTCAGTACTTC. Its protein is CASKVSGDIQYF.

The chain is built from TRBV7-2 and TRBJ2-1, with a weak D call TRBD2 (6 bases). The V end lost 4 bases, the J end lost 13 bases, and 11 bases lay between the germline ends. Germline values: CDR1 SGHTA, CDR2 FQGNSA. CDR3 length: 11 amino acids. The CDR3, as DNA: TGTGCCAGCAGCTCGACTAGTAGTCAGTTCTTC. Amino acid sequence: CASSSTSSQFF.

This clonotype appeared many times. V gene TRBV27 combines with J gene TRBJ2-7; possible D gene TRBD1, 6 bases. V lost 5 bases to trimming and J lost 6 bases, with 14 bases between them. The CDR3 is 13 amino acids. Germline CDR1 and CDR2: MNHEY and SMNVEV (reference sequence). CDR3 sequence (DNA): TGTGCCAGCAGTCTCATGGGACAACCCGAGCAGTACTTC. It is translated as CASSLMGQPEQYF.

This clonotype has ten or more counts. The J gene is TRBJ2-2, the V gene TRBV7-3; TRBD2 matches 12 bases. With V trimmed by 5 bases and J by 7 bases, 14 bases remained unmatched. The CDR3 runs to 18 residues. Germline CDR1 is SGHTA and CDR2 is FQGTGA. The CDR3 DNA is TGTGCCAGCAGCAACTACCCAACCCCGGGACTAGCGGGCGGGGAGCTGTTTTTT. Protein: CASSNYPTPGLAGGELFF.

This sequence joins TRBV12-3 or TRBV12-4 and TRBJ2-7, with D unclear. V was clipped by 6 bases and J by 4 bases, with 10 bases between them. CDR3 size: 12 residues. The CDR3 region has the DNA TGTGCCAGCAGCGAGACCACGTACGAGCAGTACTTC. As protein: CASSETTYEQYF.

This clonotype was seen once. V usage is TRBV25-1 and J usage is TRBJ2-2; 9 bases line up with TRBD2. The CDR3 is 15 amino acids. J gave up 5 bases and V 2 bases, and 3 bases lay outside the gene matches. Germline CDR1 reads MGHDK; CDR2 reads SYGVNS. In DNA form, the CDR3 reads TGTGCCAGCAGTGAACCGGGACTAGCTACCGGGGAGCTGTTTTTT. It encodes CASSEPGLATGELFF. Filled out from reference TRBV25-1 and TRBJ2-2, the complete variable domain reads EADIYQTPRYLVIGTGKKITLECSQTMGHDKMYWYQQDPGMELHLIHYSYGVNSTEKGDLSSESTVSRIRTEHFPLTLESARPSHTSQYLCASSEPGLATGELFFGEGSRLTVL.

This clonotype came up a few times. The chain employs TRBV4-1 and TRBJ1-4; no definite D call. Germline CDR1 reads MGHRA; CDR2 reads YSYEKL. The CDR3 is made up of 16 amino acids. V lost 0 bases and J lost 4, with 12 bases in between. In nucleotides, the CDR3 is TGCGCCAGCAGCCAAGAGCAATACCGGAGTAATGAAAAACTGTTTTTT. This sequence encodes CASSQEQYRSNEKLFF.